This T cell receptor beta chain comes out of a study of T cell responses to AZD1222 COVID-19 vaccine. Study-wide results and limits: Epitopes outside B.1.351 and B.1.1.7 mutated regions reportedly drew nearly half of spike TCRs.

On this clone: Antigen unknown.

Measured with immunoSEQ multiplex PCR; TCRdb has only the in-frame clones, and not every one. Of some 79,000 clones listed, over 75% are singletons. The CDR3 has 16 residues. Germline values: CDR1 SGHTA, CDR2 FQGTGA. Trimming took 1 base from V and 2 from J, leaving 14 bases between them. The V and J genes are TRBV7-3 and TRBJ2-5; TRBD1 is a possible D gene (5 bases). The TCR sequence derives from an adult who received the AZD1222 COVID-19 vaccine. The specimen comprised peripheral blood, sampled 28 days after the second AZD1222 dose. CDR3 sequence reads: CASSLRGRAPQETQYF. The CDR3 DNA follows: TGTGCCAGCAGCTTAAGGGGCAGGGCTCCACAAGAGACCCAGTACTTC.